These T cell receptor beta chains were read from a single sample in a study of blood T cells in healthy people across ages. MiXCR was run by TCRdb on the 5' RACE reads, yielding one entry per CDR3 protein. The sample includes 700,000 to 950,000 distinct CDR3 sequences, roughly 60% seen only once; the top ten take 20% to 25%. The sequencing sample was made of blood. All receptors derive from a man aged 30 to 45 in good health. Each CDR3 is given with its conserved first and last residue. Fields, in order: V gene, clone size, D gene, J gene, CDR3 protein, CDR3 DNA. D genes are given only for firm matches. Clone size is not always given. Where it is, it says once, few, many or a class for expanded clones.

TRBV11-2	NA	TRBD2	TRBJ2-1	CASSPIAGPSYNEQFF	TGTGCCAGCAGCCCCATAGCGGGACCCTCCTACAATGAGCAGTTCTTC
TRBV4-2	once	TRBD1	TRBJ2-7	CASSAGTGDEQYF	TGTGCCAGCAGTGCCGGGACAGGGGACGAGCAGTACTTC
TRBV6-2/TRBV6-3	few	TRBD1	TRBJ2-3	CASSYSNRGLSTDTQYF	TGTGCCAGCAGTTACTCGAACAGGGGGCTGAGCACAGATACGCAGTATTTT
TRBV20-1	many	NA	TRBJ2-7	CSAYKGGGYEQYF	TGCAGTGCTTACAAGGGAGGGGGCTACGAGCAGTACTTC
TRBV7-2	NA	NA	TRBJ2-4	CASGMYRDIQYF	TGTGCCAGCGGAATGTACAGGGACATTCAGTACTTC
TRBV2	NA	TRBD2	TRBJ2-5	CASSDAGGQETQYF	TGTGCCAGCAGTGACGCGGGGGGCCAAGAGACCCAGTACTTC
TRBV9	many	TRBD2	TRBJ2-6	CASSSPGGAKVSGANVLTF	TGTGCCAGCAGCTCCCCGGGAGGGGCGAAAGTCTCTGGGGCCAACGTCCTGACTTTC
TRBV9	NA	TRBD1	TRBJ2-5	CASSVAIPGQGANEQYF	TGTGCCAGCAGCGTAGCGATCCCGGGACAGGGGGCCAATGAGCAGTACTTC
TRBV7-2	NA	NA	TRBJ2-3	CASSRLWGYTDTQYF	TGTGCCAGCAGTCGATTGTGGGGGTACACAGATACGCAGTATTTT
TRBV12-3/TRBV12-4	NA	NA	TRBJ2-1	CASSLYEGNEQFF	TGTGCCAGCAGTTTATATGAGGGGAATGAGCAGTTCTTC
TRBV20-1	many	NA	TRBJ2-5	CSASSSKLAKGVETQYF	TGCAGTGCTAGCTCTTCCAAACTAGCTAAGGGGGTCGAGACCCAGTACTTC
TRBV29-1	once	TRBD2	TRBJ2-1	CSIGRGELIHEQFF	TGCAGCATCGGGAGGGGGGAGTTGATTCATGAGCAGTTCTTC
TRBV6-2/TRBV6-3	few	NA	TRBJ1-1	CASSYPTEAFF	TGTGCCAGCAGTTACCCCACTGAAGCTTTCTTT
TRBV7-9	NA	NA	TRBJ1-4	CASSFPHEPNEKLFF	TGTGCCAGCAGCTTCCCACACGAACCTAATGAAAAACTGTTTTTT
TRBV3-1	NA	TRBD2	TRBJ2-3	CASSQDSGRVLWTQYF	TGTGCCAGCAGCCAAGACAGCGGGAGGGTCTTATGGACGCAGTATTTT
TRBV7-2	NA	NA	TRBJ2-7	CASSLGPPTAQTEQYF	TGTGCCAGCAGCTTGGGGCCGCCGACAGCACAAACCGAGCAGTACTTC
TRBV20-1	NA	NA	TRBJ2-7	CSANPGSPYNEQYF	TGCAGTGCTAACCCCGGGAGCCCCTACAATGAGCAGTACTTC
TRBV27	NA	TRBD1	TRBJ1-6	CASRFGTVRLNSPLHF	TGTGCCAGCAGATTCGGGACAGTGAGATTAAATTCACCCCTCCACTTT
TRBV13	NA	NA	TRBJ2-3	CASSLTRDNQDTQYF	TGTGCCAGCAGCTTAACCCGGGACAACCAAGATACGCAGTATTTT
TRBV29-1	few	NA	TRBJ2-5	CSAVDLPGETQYF	TGCAGCGCCGTGGATCTGCCGGGGGAGACCCAGTACTTC
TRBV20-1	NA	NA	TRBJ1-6	CSATTVNSPLHF	TGCAGTGCCACGACAGTTAATTCACCCCTCCACTTT
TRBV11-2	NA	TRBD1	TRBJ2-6	CASSLPGQGDSGANVLTF	TGTGCCAGCAGCCTCCCGGGACAGGGGGACTCTGGGGCCAACGTCCTGACTTTC
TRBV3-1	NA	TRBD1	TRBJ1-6	CASSQGPDRGLGSPLHF	TGTGCCAGCAGCCAAGGCCCTGACAGGGGGCTAGGTTCACCCCTCCACTTT
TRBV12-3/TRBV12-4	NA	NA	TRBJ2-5	CASSRSGLPPPERTQYF	TGTGCCAGCAGTCGCTCGGGACTCCCTCCCCCGGAGAGGACCCAGTACTTC
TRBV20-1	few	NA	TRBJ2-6	CSASGSGANVLTF	TGCAGTGCTAGTGGCTCTGGGGCCAACGTCCTGACTTTC
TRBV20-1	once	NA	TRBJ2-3	CSARDPSGYTDTQYF	TGCAGTGCTAGAGATCCGAGCGGATACACAGATACGCAGTATTTT
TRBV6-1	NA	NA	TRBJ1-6	CASSENINSPLHF	TGTGCCAGCAGTGAAAATATTAATTCACCCCTCCACTTT
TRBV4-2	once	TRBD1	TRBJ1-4	CASRRQGSINEKLFF	TGTGCCAGCAGACGACAGGGGAGTATTAATGAAAAACTGTTTTTT
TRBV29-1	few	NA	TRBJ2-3	CSVDWGASQYF	TGCAGCGTTGATTGGGGGGCATCGCAGTATTTT
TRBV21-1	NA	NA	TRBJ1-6	CASSSQWNGQGNNSPLHF	TGTGCCAGCAGCTCTCAGTGGAACGGACAGGGGAATAATTCACCCCTCCACTTT
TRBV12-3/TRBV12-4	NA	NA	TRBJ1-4	CASTSMDEKLFF	TGTGCCAGCACTTCAATGGATGAAAAACTGTTTTTT
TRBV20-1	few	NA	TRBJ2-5	CSARVGGPETQYF	TGCAGTGCTAGGGTCGGGGGGCCGGAGACCCAGTACTTC
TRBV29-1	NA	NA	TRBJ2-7	CSVEVQGSDEQYF	TGCAGCGTTGAAGTCCAGGGTTCCGACGAGCAGTACTTC
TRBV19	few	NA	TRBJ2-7	CASSPGATYEQYF	TGTGCCAGTAGTCCCGGCGCCACCTACGAGCAGTACTTC
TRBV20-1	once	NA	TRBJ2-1	CSARDIGQGRHSSYNEQFF	TGCAGTGCTAGAGATATCGGGCAGGGAAGGCATAGCTCCTACAATGAGCAGTTCTTC
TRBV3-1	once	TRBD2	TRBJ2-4	CASGFETSDIQYF	TGTGCCAGCGGTTTTGAGACTAGCGACATTCAGTACTTC
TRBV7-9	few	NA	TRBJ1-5	CASSVGGVNQPQHF	TGTGCCAGCAGCGTCGGGGGGGTTAATCAGCCCCAGCATTTT
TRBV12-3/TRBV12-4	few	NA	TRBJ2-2	CASSRDTGELFF	TGTGCCAGCAGTAGAGACACCGGGGAGCTGTTTTTT
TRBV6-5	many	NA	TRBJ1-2	CASRGTGLEIYRGYTF	TGTGCCAGCCGTGGGACGGGGCTGGAAATTTATCGGGGCTACACCTTC
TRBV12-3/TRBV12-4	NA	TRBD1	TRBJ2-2	CASRQDRGRGELFF	TGTGCCAGCCGTCAGGACAGGGGGCGCGGGGAGCTGTTTTTT
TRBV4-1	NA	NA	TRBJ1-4	CASSHFGESDNEKLFF	TGCGCCAGCAGCCATTTTGGCGAGAGCGATAATGAAAAACTGTTTTTT
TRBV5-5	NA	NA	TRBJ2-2	CASSLEGPSGTGELFF	TGTGCCAGCAGCTTGGAAGGGCCATCGGGCACCGGGGAGCTGTTTTTT
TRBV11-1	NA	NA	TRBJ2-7	CASSPSLRSYEQYF	TGTGCCAGCAGCCCTAGCTTAAGGTCCTACGAGCAGTACTTC
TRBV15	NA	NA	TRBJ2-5	CATSRELVLFETQYF	TGTGCCACCAGCAGAGAACTAGTGTTATTTGAGACCCAGTACTTC
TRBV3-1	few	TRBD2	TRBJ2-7	CASSPAQLGGGASYEQYF	TGTGCCAGCAGCCCCGCACAGCTCGGGGGAGGGGCCTCCTACGAGCAGTACTTC
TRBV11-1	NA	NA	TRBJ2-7	CASSGTGSTMHEQYF	TGTGCCAGCAGCGGAACCGGGAGCACCATGCACGAGCAGTACTTC
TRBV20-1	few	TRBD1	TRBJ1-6	CSARDMFSGQTNSPLHF	TGCAGTGCTAGAGATATGTTCTCGGGACAGACAAATTCACCCCTCCACTTT
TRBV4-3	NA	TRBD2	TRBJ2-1	CASSQDPLAGFPGEQFF	TGCGCCAGCAGCCAAGATCCACTAGCGGGGTTCCCGGGGGAGCAGTTCTTC
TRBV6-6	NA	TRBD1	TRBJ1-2	CASSPDRGLGGTF	TGTGCCAGCAGCCCGGACAGGGGGCTAGGGGGCACCTTC
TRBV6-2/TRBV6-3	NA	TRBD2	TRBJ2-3	CASSFPLAGGRDTQYF	TGTGCCAGCAGTTTCCCCTTGGCGGGAGGGCGAGATACGCAGTATTTT
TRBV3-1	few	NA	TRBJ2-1	CASSQDLAGSSEQFF	TGTGCCAGCAGCCAAGATCTGGCCGGGTCCTCTGAGCAGTTCTTC
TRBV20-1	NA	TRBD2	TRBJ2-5	CSARYSGAKETQYF	TGCAGTGCTAGGTATAGCGGGGCGAAAGAGACCCAGTACTTC